What follows are 3 T cell receptor beta chains derived from one specimen sequenced in a study of blood T cell repertoires in COVID-19. The assay was immunoSEQ multiplex PCR, and TCRdb's table has in-frame clones only and misses some. The sample has about 88,000 clones; approximately 90% are singletons. Sequenced input: peripheral blood. These receptors all stem from an elderly woman with acute or convalescent COVID-19.

The CDR3: CASSATYGYTF. The CDR3, as DNA: TGTGCCAGCAGTGCCACATATGGCTACACCTTC. This chain uses TRBV6-1 with TRBJ1-2; D uncertain. The CDR3 sequence is 11 residues long. Trimming took 4 bases from V and 5 from J, leaving 5 bases between them. CDR1 is MNHNS and CDR2 is SASEGT in the germline V gene.

This clone was detected a few times. The chain employs TRBV15 and TRBJ1-4; 12 bases fit TRBD1. The CDR3 is 15 amino acids. With 5 bases clipped from V and 14 bases from J, the junction kept 12 bases outside the gene matches. Germline V lookup: CDR1 LNHNV, CDR2 YYDKDF (reference sequence). The CDR3 DNA follows: TGTGCCACCAGCCGGTCCCGGGACAGGGGGCCGGGGCTGTTTTTT. As protein: CATSRSRDRGPGLFF.

J is TRBJ2-7 and V is TRBV7-2; 12 bases fit TRBD2. This CDR3 contains 15 residues. CDR1 is SGHTA and CDR2 is FQGNSA in the germline V gene. V was clipped by 3 bases and J by 2 bases; unmatched bases: 2. The CDR3 coding sequence is TGTGCCAGCAGCTTCCGGACTAGCGGGACCTACGAGCAGTACTTC. The encoded protein is CASSFRTSGTYEQYF.